A selection of T cell receptor beta chains follows, all from one sample in a study of T-cell reconstitution after alpha-beta-depleted transplantation in children. TCRdb ran MiXCR on the PCR reads and lists one entry per CDR3 protein. The sample carries 85,000 to 120,000 distinct CDR3 sequences, about 6% recorded once. The sequencing here drew on PBMCs, mostly from graft donor cells, taken 60 days after TCRalphabeta/CD19-depleted stem cell transplant. These receptors all stem from a female patient aged 2-10 years who had a stem cell transplant for Fanconi anemia, so the T cells may come from the graft donor. CDR3s include the opening cysteine and the closing phenylalanine or tryptophan. D genes are given only for firm matches. Only part of the rows carry a size: once, few, many, or a class if the clone is expanded.

clone_size: -
v_call: TRBV28
d_call: -
j_call: TRBJ2-7
cdr3_aa: CASSLFGIYEQYF
cdr3_nt: TGTGCCAGCAGTTTATTCGGGATCTACGAGCAGTACTTC

clone_size: many
v_call: TRBV12-3/TRBV12-4
d_call: TRBD1
j_call: TRBJ1-5
cdr3_aa: CASSSGGAQPQHF
cdr3_nt: TGTGCCAGCAGCTCAGGGGGGGCTCAGCCCCAGCATTTT

clone_size: many
v_call: TRBV5-1
d_call: TRBD2
j_call: TRBJ2-7
cdr3_aa: CASSLVGTSDSTYEQYF
cdr3_nt: TGCGCCAGCAGCTTGGTTGGGACTAGCGATTCGACCTACGAGCAGTACTTC

clone_size: many
v_call: TRBV5-1
d_call: TRBD1
j_call: TRBJ2-3
cdr3_aa: CASSSQTGGDTQYF
cdr3_nt: TGCGCCAGCAGCTCGCAGACAGGGGGGGATACGCAGTATTTT

clone_size: -
v_call: TRBV27
d_call: -
j_call: TRBJ1-1
cdr3_aa: CASSPLGSQGMNTEAFF
cdr3_nt: TGTGCCAGCAGTCCCTTGGGCAGTCAGGGGATGAACACTGAAGCTTTCTTT

clone_size: few
v_call: TRBV20-1
d_call: TRBD2
j_call: TRBJ2-7
cdr3_aa: CSASTRGLAGAYEQYF
cdr3_nt: TGCAGTGCTAGCACGAGGGGACTAGCGGGGGCCTACGAGCAGTACTTC

clone_size: many
v_call: TRBV18
d_call: TRBD1
j_call: TRBJ1-1
cdr3_aa: CASSPFPGQTNTEAFF
cdr3_nt: TGTGCCAGCTCACCATTTCCGGGACAGACGAACACTGAAGCTTTCTTT

clone_size: many
v_call: TRBV28
d_call: -
j_call: TRBJ1-4
cdr3_aa: CASTGVVEKLFF
cdr3_nt: TGTGCCAGCACAGGGGTTGTGGAAAAACTGTTTTTT

clone_size: many
v_call: TRBV20-1
d_call: -
j_call: TRBJ2-2
cdr3_aa: CSEGPGIANTGELFF
cdr3_nt: TGCAGTGAAGGTCCAGGGATCGCGAACACCGGGGAGCTGTTTTTT

clone_size: few
v_call: TRBV5-1
d_call: -
j_call: TRBJ2-2
cdr3_aa: CASSLAVQRNTGELFF
cdr3_nt: TGCGCCAGCAGCTTGGCCGTACAGAGGAACACCGGGGAGCTGTTTTTT

clone_size: many
v_call: TRBV5-1
d_call: -
j_call: TRBJ2-2
cdr3_aa: CASSLTVPANTGELFF
cdr3_nt: TGCGCCAGCAGCTTGACAGTACCCGCGAACACCGGGGAGCTGTTTTTT

clone_size: -
v_call: TRBV20-1
d_call: TRBD2
j_call: TRBJ2-5
cdr3_aa: CSAPGLAGAVETQYF
cdr3_nt: TGCAGTGCTCCGGGACTAGCGGGTGCGGTCGAGACCCAGTACTTC